Presented here are 24 T cell receptor beta chains from one specimen sequenced in a study of T cells expressing NK-cell markers. Reprocessing the 5' RACE reads, TCRdb reports a single entry for every CDR3 protein and omits DNA. Its table lists about 260,000 distinct CDR3 sequences. Sample: blood T cells: a sorted CD56 or NKG2C T cell subset, CD4+ or CD8+ T cells, or bulk PBMC T cells (not recorded which). The receptors here all came from a woman between 18 and 70 years old in good health.

The gene calls are TRBV12-5 and TRBJ2-3; the D gene TCRdb calls, TRBD2, cannot be checked with no DNA. CDR3 length: 16 amino acids. Germline CDR1 reads LGHNT; CDR2 reads FRNRAP. The CDR3 reads CASGLVGGTRTDTQYF.

V gene TRBV11-1 combines with J gene TRBJ2-2. The germline V gene has CDR1 SGHAT and CDR2 FQDESV (reference sequence). This CDR3 has 13 residues. CDR3 sequence: CASSAAVAGELFF.

V and J are TRBV12-3 or TRBV12-4 and TRBJ2-3; TCRdb gives TRBD1 as the D gene, but with no DNA this cannot be confirmed. The CDR3 covers 16 residues. CDR3 loop: CASSHPTAGGTDTQYF.

V gene TRBV20-1 combines with J gene TRBJ2-3; TCRdb returns TRBD1, unconfirmable since there is no DNA. CDR1 DFQATT and CDR2 SNEGSKA come from the germline V gene (reference sequence). CDR3 size: 17 residues. The CDR3 sequence: CSARHRLSQGATDTQYF.

V is TRBV21-1 and J is TRBJ2-6; checking the TCRdb D call of TRBD1 is not possible without DNA. TRBV21-1 is classified as a pseudogene. The CDR3 spans 15 residues. CDR3 region: CASSSPLSGANVLTF.

The chain employs TRBV6-6 and TRBJ2-7; TCRdb calls TRBD1, which cannot be checked without DNA. Germline V gene sequence: CDR1 MNHNY, CDR2 SVGAGI (reference sequence). The CDR3 extends over 13 amino acids. The CDR3 is CASTRRGVYEQYF.

The genes are TRBV7-2 and TRBJ1-4. This CDR3 region has 14 residues. Germline CDR1 SGHTA, CDR2 FQGNSA. The CDR3 protein is CASSLGGLWEKLFF. Full variable domain (rest looked up from reference TRBV7-2 and TRBJ1-4): GAGVSQSPSNKVTEKGKDVELRCDPISGHTALYWYRQSLGQGLEFLIYFQGNSAPDKSGLPSDRFSAERTGGSVSTLTIQRTQQEDSAVYLCASSLGGLWEKLFFGSGTQLSVL.

The V call is TRBV29-1, the J call TRBJ2-3; TCRdb selects TRBD1, and the lack of DNA leaves this call unchecked. Germline CDR1 reads SQVTM; CDR2 reads ANQGSEA. The CDR3 runs to 14 residues. The CDR3 region is CSADEGQSSNTQYF.

V and J are TRBV6-2 or TRBV6-3 and TRBJ2-7; lacking DNA, the TRBD1 call made by TCRdb goes unchecked. Germline CDR1 reads MNHEY; CDR2 reads SVGEGT. The CDR3 runs to 12 residues. Here the CDR3 reads CASRRGAGEQYF.

The genes are TRBV4-1 and TRBJ1-2; the TRBD1 assignment by TCRdb is unverifiable without DNA. CDR3 size: 13 residues. Per the germline V gene, CDR1 is MGHRA and CDR2 is YSYEKL. CDR3 in amino acids: CASSQEAGGGYTF.

The rearrangement uses TRBV30 and TRBJ1-1. There are 13 residues in the CDR3. The germline gives CDR1 GTSNPN, CDR2 SVGIG (reference sequence). This CDR3 is CAWSFAGNTEAFF.

V gene TRBV12-3 or TRBV12-4 combines with J gene TRBJ2-5. The CDR3 is 15 amino acids. CDR3 region: CASSSLEIGQETQYF.

The chain recombines TRBV10-1 with TRBJ2-1. This CDR3 is 15 amino acids long. Germline CDR1 and CDR2: WNHNN and SYGVQD (reference sequence). The CDR3 is CASSELASANNEQFF.

CDR3 sequence: CSARGGVRGPDTQYF. This chain joins TRBV20-1 and TRBJ2-3; the D gene TCRdb calls, TRBD2, cannot be checked with no DNA. Looked up from germline, CDR1 is DFQATT and CDR2 is SNEGSKA (reference sequence). The CDR3 contains 15 residues.

J is TRBJ1-4 and V is TRBV12-3 or TRBV12-4; TCRdb proposes TRBD1, but this gene call is untestable without DNA. The CDR3 covers 15 residues. CDR3 amino acids: CASSPRTPANEKLFF.

The chain joins TRBV4-3 to TRBJ1-5. The CDR3 has 15 amino acids. Germline CDR1 reads LGHNA; CDR2 reads YSLEER. The CDR3 protein is CASSQELGSNQPQHF.

V and J are TRBV7-7 and TRBJ2-2. Germline CDR1 reads SSHAT; CDR2 reads FNYEAQ (reference sequence). The CDR3 sequence is 13 residues long. CDR3 sequence reads: CASSKSLDGELFF.

The V and J genes are TRBV29-1 and TRBJ2-3; without DNA, the TCRdb call of TRBD1 cannot be checked. The germline V gene encodes CDR1 SQVTM and CDR2 ANQGSEA. The CDR3 loop spans 14 amino acids. The CDR3 reads CSVRDTQRADTQYF.

The chain couples TRBV20-1 to TRBJ2-7; TCRdb reports TRBD2, a call that lacks DNA to check it against. The CDR3 is 12 amino acids. The germline CDR1 and CDR2 sequences are DFQATT and SNEGSKA (reference sequence). CDR3 region: CSAERDGYEQYF.

The chain carries TRBV19 and TRBJ2-1; the TRBD2 assignment by TCRdb is unverifiable without DNA. CDR1 and CDR2 from the germline V gene are LNHDA and SQIVND (reference sequence). The CDR3 is made up of 14 amino acids. This CDR3 is CASSPKTSGRTSFF.

V and J are TRBV24-1 and TRBJ2-7; TCRdb calls TRBD2, which cannot be checked without DNA. The CDR3 spans 16 residues. CDR1 is KGHDR and CDR2 is SFDVKD in the germline V gene. The CDR3 loop reads CATSAAGRGEASEQYF.

The chain combines TRBV20-1 with TRBJ1-4; TCRdb's D call of TRBD1 is untestable without DNA. The CDR3 is 15 amino acids. Germline CDR1 DFQATT, CDR2 SNEGSKA (reference sequence). The CDR3 region is CSARDRTGGREKLFF.

V is TRBV20-1 and J is TRBJ2-5; TCRdb returns TRBD2, unconfirmable since there is no DNA. CDR3 size: 16 residues. Germline values: CDR1 DFQATT, CDR2 SNEGSKA (reference sequence). The CDR3 loop reads CSASHGREGRWETQYF.

V gene TRBV4-3 combines with J gene TRBJ2-7; TCRdb's D call, TRBD1, is unchecked because there is no DNA. The CDR3 has 14 residues. Germline V gene sequence: CDR1 LGHNA, CDR2 YSLEER. CDR3 amino acids: CASSPGHTTYEQYF.